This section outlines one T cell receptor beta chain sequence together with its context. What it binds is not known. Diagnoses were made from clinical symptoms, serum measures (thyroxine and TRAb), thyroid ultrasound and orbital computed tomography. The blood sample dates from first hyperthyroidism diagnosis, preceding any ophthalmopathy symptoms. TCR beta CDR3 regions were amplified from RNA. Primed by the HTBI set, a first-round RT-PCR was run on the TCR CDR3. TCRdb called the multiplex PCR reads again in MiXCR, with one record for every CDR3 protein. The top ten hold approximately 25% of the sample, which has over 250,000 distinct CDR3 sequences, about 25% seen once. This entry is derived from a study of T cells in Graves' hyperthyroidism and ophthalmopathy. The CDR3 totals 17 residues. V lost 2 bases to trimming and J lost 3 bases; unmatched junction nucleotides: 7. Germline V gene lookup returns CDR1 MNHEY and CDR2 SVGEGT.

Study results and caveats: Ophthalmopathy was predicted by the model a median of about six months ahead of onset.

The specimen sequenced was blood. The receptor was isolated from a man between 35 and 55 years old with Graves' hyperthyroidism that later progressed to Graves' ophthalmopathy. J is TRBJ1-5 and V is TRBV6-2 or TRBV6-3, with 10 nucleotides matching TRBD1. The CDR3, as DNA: TGTGCCAGCAGTTACCTCCGGGACAGGGGTTACAATCAGCCCCAGCATTTT. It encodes CASSYLRDRGYNQPQHF.